This T cell receptor beta chain was captured by sequencing in a study of blood T cell repertoires in COVID-19. Study-level information: PBMCs, B-cell-depleted T cells, or T cells provided the cDNA or gDNA that made up the material.

This clone has only one observation. The trim removed 2 bases at V and 3 bases at J, leaving 3 bases unmatched. Germline V gene data show CDR1 as MNHEY and CDR2 as SVGEGT. The CDR3 loop spans 16 amino acids. Assay: immunoSEQ multiplex PCR; the TCRdb copy retains only in-frame clones and omits some. The sample gives some 180,000 clones, roughly 86% of which show up once; approximately 23% is in the top ten. The chain couples TRBV6-2 or TRBV6-3 to TRBJ2-1; 11 bases are a match to TRBD2. Sequencing was performed on PBMCs or T cells enriched from blood (not recorded which). The receptor was derived from a middle-aged woman in a cohort exposed to, infected with or recovered from COVID-19 (not recorded which). As DNA, the CDR3 is TGTGCCAGCAGTTACCTAGCGGGAGGCTACTACAATGAGCAGTTCTTC. Translating it yields CASSYLAGGYYNEQFF.